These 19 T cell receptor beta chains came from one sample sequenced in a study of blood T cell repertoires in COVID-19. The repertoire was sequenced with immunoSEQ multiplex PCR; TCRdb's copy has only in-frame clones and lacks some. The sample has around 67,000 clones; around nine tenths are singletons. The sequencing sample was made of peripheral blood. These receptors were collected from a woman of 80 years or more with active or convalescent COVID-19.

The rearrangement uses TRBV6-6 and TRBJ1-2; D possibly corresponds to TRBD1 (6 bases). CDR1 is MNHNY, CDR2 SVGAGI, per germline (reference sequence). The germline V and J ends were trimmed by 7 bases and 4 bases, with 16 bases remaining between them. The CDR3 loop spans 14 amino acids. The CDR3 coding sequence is TGTGCCAGCACCTGGGGGCCAGGGACCTATGGCTACACCTTC. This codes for CASTWGPGTYGYTF.

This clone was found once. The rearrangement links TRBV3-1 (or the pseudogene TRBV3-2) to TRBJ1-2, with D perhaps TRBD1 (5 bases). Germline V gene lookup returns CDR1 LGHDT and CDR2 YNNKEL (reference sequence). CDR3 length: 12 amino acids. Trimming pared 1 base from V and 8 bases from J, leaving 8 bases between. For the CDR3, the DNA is TGTGCCAGCAGCCAAGCGCAGGGCGGCTACACCTTC. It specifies CASSQAQGGYTF.

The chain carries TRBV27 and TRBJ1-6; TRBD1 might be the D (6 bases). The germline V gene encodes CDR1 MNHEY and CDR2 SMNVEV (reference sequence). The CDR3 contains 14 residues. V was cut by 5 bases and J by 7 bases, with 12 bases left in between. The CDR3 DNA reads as TGTGCCAGCAGTCTCACAGGGCGGAATTCACCCCTCCACTTT. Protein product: CASSLTGRNSPLHF.

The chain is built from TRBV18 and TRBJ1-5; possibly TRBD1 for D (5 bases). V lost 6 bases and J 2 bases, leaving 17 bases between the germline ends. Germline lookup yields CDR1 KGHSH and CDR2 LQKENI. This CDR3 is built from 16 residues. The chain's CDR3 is CASSPRRGMGNQPQHF. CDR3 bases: TGTGCCAGCTCTCCCCGTCGGGGGATGGGCAATCAGCCCCAGCATTTT.

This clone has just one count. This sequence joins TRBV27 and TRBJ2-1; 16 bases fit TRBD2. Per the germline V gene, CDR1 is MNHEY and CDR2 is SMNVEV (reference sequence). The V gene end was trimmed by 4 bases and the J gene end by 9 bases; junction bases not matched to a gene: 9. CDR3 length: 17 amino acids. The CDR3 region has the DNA TGTGCCAGCAGTTCGCCGGGACTAGCGGGAGGGATGGGTGAGCAGTTCTTC. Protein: CASSSPGLAGGMGEQFF.

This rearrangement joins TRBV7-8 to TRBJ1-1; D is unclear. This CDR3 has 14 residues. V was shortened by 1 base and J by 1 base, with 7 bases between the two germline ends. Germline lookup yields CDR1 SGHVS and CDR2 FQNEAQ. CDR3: CASSLVAGNTEAFF. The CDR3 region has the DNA TGTGCCAGCAGCTTAGTCGCAGGGAACACTGAAGCTTTCTTT.

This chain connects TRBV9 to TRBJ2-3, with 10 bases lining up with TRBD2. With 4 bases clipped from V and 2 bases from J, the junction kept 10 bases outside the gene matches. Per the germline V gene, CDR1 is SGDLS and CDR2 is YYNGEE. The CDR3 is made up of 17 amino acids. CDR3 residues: CASSPQREGRNTDTQYF. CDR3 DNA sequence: TGTGCCAGCAGCCCCCAGCGGGAGGGCCGGAACACAGATACGCAGTATTTT. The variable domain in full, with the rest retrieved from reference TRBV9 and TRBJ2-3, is DSGVTQTPKHLITATGQRVTLRCSPRSGDLSVYWYQQSLDQGLQFLIQYYNGEERAKGNILERFSAQQFPDLHSELNLSSLELGDSALYFCASSPQREGRNTDTQYFGPGTRLTVL.

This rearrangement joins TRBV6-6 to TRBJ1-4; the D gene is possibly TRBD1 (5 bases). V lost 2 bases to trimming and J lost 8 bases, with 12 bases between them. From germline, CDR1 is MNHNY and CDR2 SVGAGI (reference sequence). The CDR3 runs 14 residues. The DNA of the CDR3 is TGTGCCAGCAGTTACATCGGGGGGAGGGAAAAACTGTTTTTT. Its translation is CASSYIGGREKLFF.

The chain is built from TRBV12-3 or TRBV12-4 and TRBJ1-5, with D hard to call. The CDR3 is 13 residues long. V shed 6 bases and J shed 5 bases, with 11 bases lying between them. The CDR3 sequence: CASRKTEYQPQHF. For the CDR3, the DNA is TGTGCCAGCAGAAAAACAGAATATCAGCCCCAGCATTTT.

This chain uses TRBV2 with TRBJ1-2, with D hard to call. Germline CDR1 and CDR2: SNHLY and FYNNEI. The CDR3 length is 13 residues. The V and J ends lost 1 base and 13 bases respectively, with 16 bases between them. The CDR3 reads CASSEGGGVVGTF. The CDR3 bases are TGTGCCAGCAGTGAAGGTGGCGGGGTTGTGGGCACCTTC.

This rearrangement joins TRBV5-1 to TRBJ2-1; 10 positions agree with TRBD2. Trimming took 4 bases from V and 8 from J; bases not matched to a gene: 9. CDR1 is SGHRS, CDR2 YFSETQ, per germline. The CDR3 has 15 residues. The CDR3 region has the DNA TGCGCCAGCAGCGTCGGGGCTAGCGGGAGAGATGAGCAGTTCTTC. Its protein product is CASSVGASGRDEQFF.

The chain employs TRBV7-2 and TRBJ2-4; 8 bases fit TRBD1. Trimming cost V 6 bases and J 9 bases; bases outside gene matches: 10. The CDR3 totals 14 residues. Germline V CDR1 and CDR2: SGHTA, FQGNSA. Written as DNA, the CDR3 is TGTGCCAGCAGTTACCGGACAGGGAACGGCATTCAGTACTTC. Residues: CASSYRTGNGIQYF.

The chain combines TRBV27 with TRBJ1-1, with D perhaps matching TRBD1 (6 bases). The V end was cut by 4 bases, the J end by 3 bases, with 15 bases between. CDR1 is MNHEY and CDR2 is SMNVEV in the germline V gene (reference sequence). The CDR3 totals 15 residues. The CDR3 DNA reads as TGTGCCAGCAGTTCGTACAGGGTCCAGGACACTGAAGCTTTCTTT. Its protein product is CASSSYRVQDTEAFF.

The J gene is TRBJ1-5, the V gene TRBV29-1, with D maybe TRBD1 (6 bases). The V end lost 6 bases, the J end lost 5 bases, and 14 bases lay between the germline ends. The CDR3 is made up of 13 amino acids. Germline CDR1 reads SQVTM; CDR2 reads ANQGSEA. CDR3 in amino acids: CSVRTESDQPQHF. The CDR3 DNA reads TGCAGCGTCCGGACAGAGAGCGATCAGCCCCAGCATTTT. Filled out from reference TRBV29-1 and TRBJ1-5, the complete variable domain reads SAVISQKPSRDICQRGTSLTIQCQVDSQVTMMFWYRQQPGQSLTLIATANQGSEATYESGFVIDKFPISRPNLTFSTLTVSNMSPEDSSIYLCSVRTESDQPQHFGDGTRLSIL.

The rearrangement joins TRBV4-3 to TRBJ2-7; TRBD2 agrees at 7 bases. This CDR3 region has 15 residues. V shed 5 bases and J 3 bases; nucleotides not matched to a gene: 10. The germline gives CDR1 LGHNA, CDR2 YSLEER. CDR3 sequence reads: CASSETLAEIYEQYF. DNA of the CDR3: TGCGCCAGCAGCGAGACCCTAGCGGAGATCTACGAGCAGTACTTC.

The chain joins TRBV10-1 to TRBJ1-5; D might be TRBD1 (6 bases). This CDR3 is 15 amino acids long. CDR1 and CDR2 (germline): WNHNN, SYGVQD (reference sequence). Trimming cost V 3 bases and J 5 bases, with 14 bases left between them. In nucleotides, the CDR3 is TGCGCCAGCAGTGACAGGGGAATTTTCGATCAGCCCCAGCATTTT. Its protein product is CASSDRGIFDQPQHF.

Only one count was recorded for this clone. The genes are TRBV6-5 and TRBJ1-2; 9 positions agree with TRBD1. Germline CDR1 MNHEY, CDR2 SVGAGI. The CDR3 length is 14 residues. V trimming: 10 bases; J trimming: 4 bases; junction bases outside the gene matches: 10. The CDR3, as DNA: TGTGCCACCTACAGGGGGCTGGCGCCCTATGGCTACACCTTC. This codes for CATYRGLAPYGYTF.

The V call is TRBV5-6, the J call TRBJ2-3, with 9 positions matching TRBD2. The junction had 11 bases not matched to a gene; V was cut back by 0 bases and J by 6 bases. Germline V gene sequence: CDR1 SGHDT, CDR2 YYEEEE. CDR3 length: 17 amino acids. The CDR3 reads CASSLVTKRGAGDTQYF. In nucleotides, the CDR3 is TGTGCCAGCAGCTTGGTTACCAAGCGGGGGGCCGGGGATACGCAGTATTTT.

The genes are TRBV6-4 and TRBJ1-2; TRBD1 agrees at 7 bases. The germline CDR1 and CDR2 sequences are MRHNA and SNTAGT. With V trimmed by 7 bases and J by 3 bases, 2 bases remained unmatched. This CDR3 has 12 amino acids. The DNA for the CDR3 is TGTGCCAGCACCGGACAGGACTATGGCTACACCTTC. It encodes CASTGQDYGYTF.